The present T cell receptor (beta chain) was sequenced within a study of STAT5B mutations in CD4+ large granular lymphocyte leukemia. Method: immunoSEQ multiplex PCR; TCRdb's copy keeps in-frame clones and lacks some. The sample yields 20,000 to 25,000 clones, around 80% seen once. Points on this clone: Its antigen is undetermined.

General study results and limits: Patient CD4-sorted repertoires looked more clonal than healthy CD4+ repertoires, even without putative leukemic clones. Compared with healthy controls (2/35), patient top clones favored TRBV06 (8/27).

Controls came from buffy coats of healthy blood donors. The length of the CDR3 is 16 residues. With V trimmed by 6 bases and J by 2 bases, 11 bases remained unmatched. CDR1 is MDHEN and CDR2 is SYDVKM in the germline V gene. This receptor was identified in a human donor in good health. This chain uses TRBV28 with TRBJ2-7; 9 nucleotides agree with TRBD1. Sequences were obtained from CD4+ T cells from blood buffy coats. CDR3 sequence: CASRLPGTGLAYEQYF. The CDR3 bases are TGTGCCAGCAGACTGCCCGGGACAGGGCTCGCCTACGAGCAGTACTTC.